This TCR beta chain comes out of a study of T cell responses to AZD1222 COVID-19 vaccine. CDR3 length: 14 residues. The V gene's germline CDR1 is MNHEY and CDR2 SVGAGI. The junction had 10 bases not matched to a gene; V was cut back by 6 bases and J by 7 bases. Libraries were prepared by immunoSEQ multiplex PCR; TCRdb keeps only in-frame clonotypes and omits some of them. The data contain 150,000 or so clones, roughly 93% of them singletons. As concerns this clone: What it binds is unknown.

Notes on the study in general: Clonal diversity may have been underestimated, and the donors were mostly white British, with more females than males.

J is TRBJ1-2 and V is TRBV6-5; 8 bases fit TRBD1. This TCR was sampled from an adult who received the AZD1222 COVID-19 vaccine. The source was peripheral blood, collected 28 days after the second AZD1222 dose. The CDR3 loop reads CASRKGQGASGYTF. The CDR3 region has the DNA TGTGCCAGCAGGAAAGGTCAGGGGGCGAGTGGCTACACCTTC.